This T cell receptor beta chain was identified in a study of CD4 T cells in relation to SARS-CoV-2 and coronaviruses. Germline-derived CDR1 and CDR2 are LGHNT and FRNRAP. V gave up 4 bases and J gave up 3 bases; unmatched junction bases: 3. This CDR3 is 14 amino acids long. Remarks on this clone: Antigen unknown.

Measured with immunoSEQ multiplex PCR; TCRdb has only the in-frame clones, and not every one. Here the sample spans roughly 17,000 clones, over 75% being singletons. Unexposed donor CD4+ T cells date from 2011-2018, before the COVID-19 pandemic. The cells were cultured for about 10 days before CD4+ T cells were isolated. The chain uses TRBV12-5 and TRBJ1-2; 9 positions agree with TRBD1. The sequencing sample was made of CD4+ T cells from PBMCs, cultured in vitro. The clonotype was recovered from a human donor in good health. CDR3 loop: CASGSRDRDYGYTF. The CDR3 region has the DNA TGTGCTAGTGGTTCTCGGGACAGGGACTATGGCTACACCTTC.